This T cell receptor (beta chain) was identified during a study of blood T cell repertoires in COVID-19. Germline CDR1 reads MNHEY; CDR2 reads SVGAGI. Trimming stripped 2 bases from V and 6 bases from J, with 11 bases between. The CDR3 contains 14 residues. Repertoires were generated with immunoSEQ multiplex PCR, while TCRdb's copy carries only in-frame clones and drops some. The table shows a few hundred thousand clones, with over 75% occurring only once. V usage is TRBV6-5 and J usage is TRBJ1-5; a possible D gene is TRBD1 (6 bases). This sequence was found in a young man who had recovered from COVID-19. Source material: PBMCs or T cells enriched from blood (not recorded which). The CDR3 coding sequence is TGTGCCAGCAGTTACGGGGGGGCGGTTCAGCCCCAGCATTTT. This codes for CASSYGGAVQPQHF.